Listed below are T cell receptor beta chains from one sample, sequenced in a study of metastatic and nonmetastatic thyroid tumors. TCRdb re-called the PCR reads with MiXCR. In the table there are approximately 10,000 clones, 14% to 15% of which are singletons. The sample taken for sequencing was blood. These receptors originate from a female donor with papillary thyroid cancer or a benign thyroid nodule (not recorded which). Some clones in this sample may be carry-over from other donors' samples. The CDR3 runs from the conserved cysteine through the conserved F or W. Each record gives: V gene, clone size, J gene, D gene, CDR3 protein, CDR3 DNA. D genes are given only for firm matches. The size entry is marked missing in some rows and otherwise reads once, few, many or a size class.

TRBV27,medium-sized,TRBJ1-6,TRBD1,CATSGQANSPLHF,TGTGCCACCTCGGGACAGGCCAATTCACCCCTCCACTTT
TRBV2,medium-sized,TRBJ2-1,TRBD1,CASSGDRGRADLFF,TGTGCCAGCAGTGGGGACAGGGGCAGGGCGGATCTGTTCTTC
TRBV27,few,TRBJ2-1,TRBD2,CASSSSGAEQFF,TGTGCCAGCAGTTCTAGCGGAGCTGAGCAGTTCTTC
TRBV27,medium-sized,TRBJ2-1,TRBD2,CASSRGGYNEQFF,TGTGCCAGCAGCCGCGGGGGGTACAATGAGCAGTTCTTC
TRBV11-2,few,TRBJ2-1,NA,CASSLVRGVEQFF,TGTGCCAGCAGCTTAGTCAGGGGCGTTGAGCAGTTCTTC
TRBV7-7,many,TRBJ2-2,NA,CASSLAINTGELFF,TGTGCTAGCAGCTTAGCTATTAACACCGGGGAGCTGTTTTTT
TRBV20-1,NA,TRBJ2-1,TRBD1,CSAGDRAPDYNEQFF,TGCAGTGCCGGGGACAGAGCCCCAGACTACAATGAGCAGTTCTTC
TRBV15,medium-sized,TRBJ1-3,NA,CATSLHRRSGNTIYF,TGTGCCACCAGCCTCCACAGGCGCTCTGGAAACACCATATATTTT
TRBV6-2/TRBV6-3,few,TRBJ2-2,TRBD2,CASSYASGGNTGELFF,TGTGCCAGCAGTTACGCGAGCGGGGGTAACACCGGGGAGCTGTTTTTT
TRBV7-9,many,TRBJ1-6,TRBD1,CASSLEAGGRESPLHF,TGTGCCAGCAGCTTAGAGGCAGGGGGCCGGGAATCACCCCTCCACTTT
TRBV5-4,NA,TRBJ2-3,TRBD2,CASSSGLATDTQYF,TGTGCCAGCAGCTCCGGACTAGCAACAGATACGCAGTATTTT
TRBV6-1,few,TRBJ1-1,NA,CASSEFMAFF,TGTGCCAGCAGTGAATTCATGGCTTTCTTT
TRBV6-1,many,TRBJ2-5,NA,CASGETQYF,TGTGCCAGCGGGGAGACCCAGTACTTC
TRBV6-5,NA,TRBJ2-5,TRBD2,CASSYSVLSSGQETQYF,TGTGCCAGCAGTTACTCGGTTTTGTCTAGCGGACAAGAGACCCAGTACTTC
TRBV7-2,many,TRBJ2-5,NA,CASSLSGLETQYF,TGTGCCAGCAGCTTATCGGGGCTTGAGACCCAGTACTTC
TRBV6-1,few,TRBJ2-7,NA,CASSGGQGQLCEQYF,TGTGCCAGCAGTGGGGGTCAGGGGCAGCTTTGCGAGCAGTACTTC
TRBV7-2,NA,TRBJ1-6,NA,CASSLEGVNSPLHF,TGTGCCAGCAGCTTAGAGGGGGTCAATTCACCCCTCCACTTT
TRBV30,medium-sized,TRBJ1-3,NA,CAWSSGRGNTIYF,TGTGCCTGGAGCTCGGGCAGGGGAAACACCATATATTTT
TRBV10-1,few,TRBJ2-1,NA,CARGESRYNEQFF,TGCGCCAGGGGTGAGAGCCGGTACAATGAGCAGTTCTTC
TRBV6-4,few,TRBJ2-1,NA,CASSDSVEGPANEQFF,TGTGCCAGCAGTGACTCCGTGGAGGGCCCGGCAAATGAGCAGTTCTTC
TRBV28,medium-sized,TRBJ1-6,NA,CASSSSYRGYSPLHF,TGTGCCAGCAGCAGTTCGTATAGGGGTTACTCACCCCTCCACTTT
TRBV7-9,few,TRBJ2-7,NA,CASSHLAYEQYF,TGTGCCAGCAGCCACCTCGCGTACGAGCAGTACTTC
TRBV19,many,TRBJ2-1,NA,CASSPDLAPSSYNEQFF,TGTGCCAGTAGTCCAGACCTAGCGCCTAGCTCCTACAATGAGCAGTTCTTC
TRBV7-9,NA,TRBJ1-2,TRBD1,CASSLAGTEDYGYTF,TGTGCCAGCAGCTTGGCGGGGACAGAGGACTATGGCTACACCTTC
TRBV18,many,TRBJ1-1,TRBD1,CASAQGGQGLAEAFF,TGTGCCAGCGCCCAAGGTGGACAGGGGCTCGCTGAAGCTTTCTTT
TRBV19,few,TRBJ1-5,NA,CASSNRESQPQHF,TGTGCCAGTAGTAACAGGGAGAGTCAGCCCCAGCATTTT
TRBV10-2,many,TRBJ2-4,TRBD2,CASSAGGRGDIQYF,TGCGCCAGCAGTGCGGGCGGGAGAGGGGACATTCAGTACTTC
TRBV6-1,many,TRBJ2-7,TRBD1,CASSGDRGFSYEQYF,TGTGCCAGCAGTGGCGACAGGGGATTCTCCTACGAGCAGTACTTC
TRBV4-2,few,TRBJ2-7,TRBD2,CASSPKRTSGGRGSYEQYF,TGTGCCAGCAGCCCGAAGAGGACTAGCGGGGGCCGAGGGTCCTACGAGCAGTACTTC
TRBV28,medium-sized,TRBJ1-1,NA,CASSFRYTEAFF,TGTGCCAGCAGTTTTAGGTACACTGAAGCTTTCTTT
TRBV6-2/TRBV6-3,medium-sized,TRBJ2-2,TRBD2,CASSPTGGGELFF,TGTGCCAGCAGTCCGACGGGGGGCGGGGAGCTGTTTTTT
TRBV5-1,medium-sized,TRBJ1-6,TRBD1,CASSSGDSNNSPLHF,TGCGCCAGCAGCTCGGGGGACAGCAATAATTCACCCCTCCACTTT
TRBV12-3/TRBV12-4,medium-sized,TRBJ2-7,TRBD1,CASSPSDPGQGLTYEQYF,TGTGCCAGCAGCCCCTCAGACCCGGGACAGGGCTTGACCTACGAGCAGTACTTC
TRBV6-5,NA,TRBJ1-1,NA,CASSYGSGGRTEASF,TGTGCCAGCAGTTACGGATCGGGGGGGCGGACTGAAGCTTCCTTT
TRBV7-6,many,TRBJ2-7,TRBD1,CASSPRTGNSYEQYF,TGTGCCAGCAGCCCTCGGACAGGGAACTCCTACGAGCAGTACTTC
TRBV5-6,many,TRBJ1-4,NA,CASSLLTEKLFF,TGTGCCAGCAGCTTACTAACTGAAAAACTGTTTTTT
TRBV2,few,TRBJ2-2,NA,CASSADPTGELFF,TGTGCCAGCAGTGCAGATCCTACCGGGGAGCTGTTTTTT
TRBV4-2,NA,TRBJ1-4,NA,CASSQEGGLFF,TGTGCCAGCAGCCAAGAGGGGGGACTTTTTTTT
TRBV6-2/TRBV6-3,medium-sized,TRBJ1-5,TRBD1,CASSYTGGPQPQHF,TGTGCCAGCAGTTACACAGGGGGCCCTCAGCCCCAGCATTTT
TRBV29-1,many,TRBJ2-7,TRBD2,CSVDPAGGPGEQYF,TGCAGCGTTGATCCAGCGGGGGGGCCAGGCGAGCAGTACTTC
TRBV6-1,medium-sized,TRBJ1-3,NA,CASSRHTGNTIYF,TGTGCCAGCTCAAGGCACACCGGAAACACCATATATTTT
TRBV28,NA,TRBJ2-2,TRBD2,CASSWGLAGVGDGELFF,TGTGCCAGCAGCTGGGGACTAGCGGGAGTCGGGGACGGGGAGCTGTTTTTT
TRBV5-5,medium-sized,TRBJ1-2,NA,CASSLDLGNYGYTF,TGTGCCAGCAGCTTGGATCTGGGGAACTATGGCTACACCTTC
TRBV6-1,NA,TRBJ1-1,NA,CASSEISAGNTEAFF,TGTGCCAGCAGTGAAATCTCCGCAGGGAACACTGAAGCTTTCTTT
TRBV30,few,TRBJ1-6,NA,CAWKGSWRSPLHF,TGTGCCTGGAAGGGCAGTTGGAGGTCACCCCTCCACTTT